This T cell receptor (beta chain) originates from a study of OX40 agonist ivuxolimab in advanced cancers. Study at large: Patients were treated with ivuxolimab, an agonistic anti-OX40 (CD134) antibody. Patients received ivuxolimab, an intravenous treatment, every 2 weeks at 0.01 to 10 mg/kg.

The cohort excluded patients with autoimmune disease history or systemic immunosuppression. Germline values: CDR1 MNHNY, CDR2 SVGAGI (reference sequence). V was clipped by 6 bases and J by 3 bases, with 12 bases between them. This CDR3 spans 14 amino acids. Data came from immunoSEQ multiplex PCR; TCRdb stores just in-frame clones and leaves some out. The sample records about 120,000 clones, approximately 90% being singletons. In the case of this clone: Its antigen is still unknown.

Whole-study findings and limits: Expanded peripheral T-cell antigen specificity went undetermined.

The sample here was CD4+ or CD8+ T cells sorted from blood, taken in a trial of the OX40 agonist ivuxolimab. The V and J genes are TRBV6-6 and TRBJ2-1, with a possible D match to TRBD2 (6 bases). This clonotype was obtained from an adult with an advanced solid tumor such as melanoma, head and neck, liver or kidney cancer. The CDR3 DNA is TGTGCCAGCAGAGACGCGGGAATCTACAATGAGCAGTTCTTC. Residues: CASRDAGIYNEQFF.